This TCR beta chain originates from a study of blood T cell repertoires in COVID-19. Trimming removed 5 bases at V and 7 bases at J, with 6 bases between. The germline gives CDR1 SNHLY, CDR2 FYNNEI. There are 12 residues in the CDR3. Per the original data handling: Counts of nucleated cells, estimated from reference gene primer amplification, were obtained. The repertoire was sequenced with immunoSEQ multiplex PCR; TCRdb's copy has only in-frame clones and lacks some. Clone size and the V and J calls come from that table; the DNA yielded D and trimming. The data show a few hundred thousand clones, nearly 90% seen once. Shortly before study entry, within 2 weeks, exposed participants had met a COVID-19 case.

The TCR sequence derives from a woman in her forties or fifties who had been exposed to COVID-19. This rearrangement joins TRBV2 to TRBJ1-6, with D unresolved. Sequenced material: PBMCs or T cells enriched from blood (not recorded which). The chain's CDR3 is CASSSENSPLHF. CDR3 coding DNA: TGTGCCAGCAGTTCGGAGAATTCACCCCTCCACTTT.